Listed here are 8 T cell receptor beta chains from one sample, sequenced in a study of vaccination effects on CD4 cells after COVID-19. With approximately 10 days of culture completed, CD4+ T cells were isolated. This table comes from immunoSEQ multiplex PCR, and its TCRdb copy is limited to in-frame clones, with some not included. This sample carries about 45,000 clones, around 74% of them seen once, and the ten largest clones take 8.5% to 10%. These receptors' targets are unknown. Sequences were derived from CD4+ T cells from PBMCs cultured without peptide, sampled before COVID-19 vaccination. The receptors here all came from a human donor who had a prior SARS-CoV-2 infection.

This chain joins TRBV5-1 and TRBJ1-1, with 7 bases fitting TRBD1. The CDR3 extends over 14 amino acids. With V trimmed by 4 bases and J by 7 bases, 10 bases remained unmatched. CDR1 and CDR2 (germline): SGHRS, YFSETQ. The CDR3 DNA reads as TGCGCCAGCAGCGAGCGACAGGGTTGGGTTGAAGCTTTCTTT. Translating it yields CASSERQGWVEAFF.

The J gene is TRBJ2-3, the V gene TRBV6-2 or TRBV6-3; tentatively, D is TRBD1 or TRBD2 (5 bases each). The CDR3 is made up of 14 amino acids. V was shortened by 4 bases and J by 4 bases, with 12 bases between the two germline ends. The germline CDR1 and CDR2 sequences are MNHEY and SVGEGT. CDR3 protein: CASSWGVGADTQYF. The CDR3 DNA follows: TGTGCCAGCAGTTGGGGTGTGGGGGCAGATACGCAGTATTTT.

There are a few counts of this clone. Here the CDR3 reads CASSFRDRSYEQYF. The DNA of the CDR3 is TGTGCCAGCAGCTTCCGGGACCGCTCCTACGAGCAGTACTTC. V and J are TRBV7-2 and TRBJ2-7; the D call may be TRBD1 or TRBD2 (5 bases each). The length of the CDR3 is 14 residues. Germline V gene sequence: CDR1 SGHTA, CDR2 FQGNSA. V was shortened by 3 bases and J by 0 bases, with 9 bases between the two germline ends.

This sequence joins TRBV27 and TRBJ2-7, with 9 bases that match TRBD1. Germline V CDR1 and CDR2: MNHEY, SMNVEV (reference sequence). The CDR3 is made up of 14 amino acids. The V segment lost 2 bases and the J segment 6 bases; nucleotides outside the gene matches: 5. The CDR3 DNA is TGTGCCAGCAGTTTAATGGGACAGGGAAGCGAGCAGTACTTC. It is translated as CASSLMGQGSEQYF.

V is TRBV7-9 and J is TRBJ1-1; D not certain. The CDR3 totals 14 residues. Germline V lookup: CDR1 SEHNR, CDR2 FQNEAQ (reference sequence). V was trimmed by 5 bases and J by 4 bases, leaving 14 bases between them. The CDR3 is CASSRLQAVTEAFF. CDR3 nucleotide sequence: TGTGCCAGCAGCCGCCTCCAGGCCGTCACTGAAGCTTTCTTT.

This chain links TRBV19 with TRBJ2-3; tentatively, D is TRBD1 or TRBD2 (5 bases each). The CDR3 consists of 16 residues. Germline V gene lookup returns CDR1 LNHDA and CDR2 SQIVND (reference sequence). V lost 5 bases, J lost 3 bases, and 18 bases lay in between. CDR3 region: CASSGRQRVRTDTQYF. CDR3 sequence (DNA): TGTGCCAGTAGTGGGAGACAGAGGGTTCGGACAGATACGCAGTATTTT. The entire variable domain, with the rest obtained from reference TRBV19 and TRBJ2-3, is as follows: DGGITQSPKYLFRKEGQNVTLSCEQNLNHDAMYWYRQDPGQGLRLIYYSQIVNDFQKGDIAEGYSVSREKKESFPLTVTSAQKNPTAFYLCASSGRQRVRTDTQYFGPGTRLTVL.

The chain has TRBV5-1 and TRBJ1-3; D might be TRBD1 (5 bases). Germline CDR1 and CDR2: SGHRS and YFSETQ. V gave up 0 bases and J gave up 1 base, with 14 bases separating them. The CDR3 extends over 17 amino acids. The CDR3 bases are TGCGCCAGCAGCTTGGCGTCGCCAGGGTTTTCTGGAAACACCATATATTTT. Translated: CASSLASPGFSGNTIYF.

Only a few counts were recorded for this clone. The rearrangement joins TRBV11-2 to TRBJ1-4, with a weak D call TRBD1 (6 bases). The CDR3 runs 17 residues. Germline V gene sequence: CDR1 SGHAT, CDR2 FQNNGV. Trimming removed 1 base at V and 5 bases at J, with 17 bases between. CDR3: CASSLGVPWTENEKLFF. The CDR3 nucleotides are TGTGCCAGCAGCTTAGGGGTCCCATGGACAGAGAATGAAAAACTGTTTTTT. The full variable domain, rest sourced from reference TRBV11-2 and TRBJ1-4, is EAGVAQSPRYKIIEKRQSVAFWCNPISGHATLYWYQQILGQGPKLLIQFQNNGVVDDSQLPKDRFSAERLKGVDSTLKIQPAKLEDSAVYLCASSLGVPWTENEKLFFGSGTQLSVL.